Here is one TCR beta chain with its context. Its antigen remains unknown. Germline lookup yields CDR1 SGHAT and CDR2 FQNNGV. This CDR3 region has 14 residues. Trimming stripped 0 bases from V and 1 base from J, with 7 bases between. PCR involved 60 Vbeta and 13 Jbeta primers. The protocol was immunoSEQ multiplex PCR, while the TCRdb copy is restricted to in-frame clones and leaves out a portion. The sample lists 200,000 to 250,000 clones; approximately 80% were seen once. The data derive from a study of cytomegalovirus exposure and HLA in healthy donors. Study outcomes and limitations: Most observed TCR sequences were rare, whereas some public TCRs were detected in many donors. Previously analyzed data showed that most TCR beta V segments were productive at a frequency of about 87% or about 30%. The authors later linked a missense DCLRE1C variant to TCR beta V- and J-gene trimming. Most subjects' HLA-A and HLA-B alleles were reportedly predicted from TCR beta sequences.

The TCR originated in a woman aged 40 to 50 in good health and CMV-seronegative. Sequencing input: PBMCs. This rearrangement joins TRBV11-2 to TRBJ2-7, with unresolved D. The CDR3 region is CASSLDSPSYEQYF. CDR3 DNA sequence: TGTGCCAGCAGCTTAGATAGTCCTTCCTACGAGCAGTACTTC.